The 27 T cell receptor beta chains reported below all come from one sample, sequenced in a study of shared clonotypes between healthy human individuals. Generated by immunoSEQ multiplex PCR, the TCRdb table keeps only in-frame clones and is missing some. This table has over a million clones, roughly 74% appearing once. What was sequenced was memory CD4+ T cells from PBMCs. Described subset: CD45RA-negative fraction. The source of these receptors is a young man in good health. Some clones in this sample may be carry-over from other donors' samples.

The chain combines TRBV11-2 with TRBJ1-1; no clear D. The CDR3 covers 13 residues. Germline CDR1 SGHAT, CDR2 FQNNGV. V was cut by 4 bases and J by 7 bases, with 13 bases left in between. The CDR3 DNA reads TGTGCCAGCAGCTCAAGTCGGGCATTTGAAGCTTTCTTT. Protein product: CASSSSRAFEAFF.

This rearrangement joins TRBV11-1 to TRBJ2-3; 7 bases agree with TRBD2. CDR1 is SGHAT and CDR2 is FQDESV in the germline V gene (reference sequence). The CDR3 sequence is 16 residues long. V was pared by 4 bases and J by 3 bases, with 10 bases of the junction left unmatched. CDR3 residues: CASSSRDPGGTDTQYF. In DNA, the CDR3 is TGTGCCAGCAGCTCGAGGGACCCCGGGGGGACAGATACGCAGTATTTT.

This clone occurred a few times. This sample includes further DNA sequences coding for the same CDR3. The chain joins TRBV2 to TRBJ1-1; D is unresolved. The CDR3 length is 13 residues. Germline-derived CDR1 and CDR2 are SNHLY and FYNNEI. Deletions cut 1 base from V and 1 base from J, with 4 bases between. In DNA, the CDR3 is TGTGCCAGCAGTGAAGAGCAGAACACTGAAGCTTTCTTT. It specifies CASSEEQNTEAFF.

The rearrangement links TRBV11-3 to TRBJ2-1; 7 bases line up with TRBD2. The CDR3 is 16 amino acids. CDR1 SGHNT and CDR2 YENEEA come from the germline V gene. After removal of 0 bases from V and 5 bases from J, the junction contained 7 bases not matched to a gene. The CDR3 DNA is TGTGCCAGCAGCTTAGAGGGGACTAACCCTAACAATGAGCAGTTCTTC. Translation gives CASSLEGTNPNNEQFF.

Only a few counts were recorded for this clone. The chain has TRBV6-1 and TRBJ2-2; possible D gene TRBD1, 6 bases. Germline V gene data show CDR1 as MNHNS and CDR2 as SASEGT. Trimming removed 3 bases at V and 6 bases at J, with 17 bases between. CDR3 length: 16 amino acids. CDR3 amino acids: CASSEQITGLSGELFF. The CDR3 region has the DNA TGTGCCAGCAGTGAGCAAATTACAGGGTTGTCCGGGGAGCTGTTTTTT.

The chain carries TRBV21-1 and TRBJ1-1. TRBV21-1 is a pseudogene locus. The CDR3 has 12 amino acids. CDR3 loop: CASSKGPHEAFF. The CDR3 DNA follows: TGTGCCAGCAGCAAGGGACCCCATGAAGCTTTCTTT.

The rearrangement links TRBV7-9 to TRBJ1-1, with a tentative D call TRBD1 (5 bases). V lost 3 bases, J lost 0 bases, and 11 bases lay in between. CDR1 SEHNR and CDR2 FQNEAQ come from the germline V gene (reference sequence). The length of the CDR3 is 15 residues. The CDR3 region has the DNA TGTGCCAGCAGCTTGTGGGGGACCTTGAACACTGAAGCTTTCTTT. Translation: CASSLWGTLNTEAFF.

This clone was counted between two and nine times. A junction end diverges from the germline sequence, so it may reflect a read error. The CDR3 bases are TGTGCCAGCAGCCCAGGGGGGGGATCCTCCGAGCAGTACTTC. Residues: CASSPGGGSSEQYF. The chain is built from TRBV7-9 and TRBJ2-7; D tentatively reads TRBD1 or TRBD2 (7 bases each). Per the germline V gene, CDR1 is SEHNR and CDR2 is FQNEAQ (reference sequence). This CDR3 has 14 residues.

The chain uses TRBV13 and TRBJ2-3; tentative D call: TRBD2 (6 bases). Germline values: CDR1 PRHDT, CDR2 FYEKMQ (reference sequence). Trimming took 4 bases from V and 5 from J, leaving 7 bases between them. The CDR3 runs 12 residues. The CDR3 here is CASSWGGDTQYF. The CDR3 DNA follows: TGTGCCAGCAGCTGGGGAGGAGATACGCAGTATTTT.

This CDR3 is CASRTQGSDNSPLHF. DNA of the CDR3: TGTGCCAGCAGGACGCAGGGAAGTGACAATTCACCCCTCCACTTT. V is TRBV28 and J is TRBJ1-6; TRBD1 is a possible D gene (5 bases). The germline V gene encodes CDR1 MDHEN and CDR2 SYDVKM. This CDR3 contains 15 residues. V lost 6 bases to trimming and J lost 7 bases, with 16 bases between them.

The CDR3 loop reads CASSLWAGSYNEQFF. DNA for the CDR3: TGTGCCAGCAGCTTATGGGCGGGGTCCTACAATGAGCAGTTCTTC. The chain recombines TRBV11-2 with TRBJ2-1; D is possibly TRBD2 (6 bases). In germline, CDR1 is SGHAT, CDR2 FQNNGV. V shed 2 bases and J shed 1 base, with 9 bases lying between them. The CDR3 totals 15 residues.

The rearrangement uses TRBV7-8 and TRBJ2-5, with D perhaps matching TRBD1 (6 bases). The CDR3 extends over 15 amino acids. Germline V gives CDR1 SGHVS, CDR2 FQNEAQ. V shed 1 base and J shed 5 bases, with 14 bases lying between them. The CDR3 DNA follows: TGTGCCAGCAGCTTAGGGGTAGGGGGTGGGGAGACCCAGTACTTC. It is translated as CASSLGVGGGETQYF.

The CDR3: CAISVQGAYNEQFF. The CDR3 DNA reads TGTGCCATCAGTGTACAGGGGGCCTACAATGAGCAGTTCTTC. The chain is built from TRBV10-3 and TRBJ2-1; 8 nucleotides agree with TRBD1. The trim removed 4 bases at V and 2 bases at J, leaving 1 base unmatched. This CDR3 has 14 residues. CDR1 is ENHRY, CDR2 SYGVKD, per germline.

Comment on this clone: The sample contains more than one DNA sequence encoding this CDR3. The rearrangement joins TRBV6-5 to TRBJ2-7; D uncertain. V was shortened by 6 bases and J by 0 bases, with 9 bases between the two germline ends. From germline, CDR1 is MNHEY and CDR2 SVGAGI. This CDR3 has 13 residues. For the CDR3, the DNA is TGTGCCAGCAGCCCCCCAAGCTCCTACGAGCAGTACTTC. Translating gives CASSPPSSYEQYF.

This clone has a handful of counts. V usage is TRBV5-1 and J usage is TRBJ1-5; perhaps TRBD1 as D (5 bases). The CDR3 extends over 15 amino acids. V was pared by 4 bases and J by 4 bases, with 15 bases between. The germline V gene has CDR1 SGHRS and CDR2 YFSETQ. CDR3 sequence reads: CASSLGYSGNQPQHF. CDR3 DNA: TGCGCCAGCAGCCTGGGATATTCAGGGAATCAGCCCCAGCATTTT. Full variable domain (rest looked up from reference TRBV5-1 and TRBJ1-5): KAGVTQTPRYLIKTRGQQVTLSCSPISGHRSVSWYQQTPGQGLQFLFEYFSETQRNKGNFPGRFSGRQFSNSRSEMNVSTLELGDSALYLCASSLGYSGNQPQHFGDGTRLSIL.

The chain uses TRBV15 and TRBJ1-4, with 7 nucleotides matching TRBD1. CDR1 LNHNV and CDR2 YYDKDF come from the germline V gene (reference sequence). The CDR3 totals 14 residues. J gave up 7 bases and V 11 bases, and 13 bases lay outside the gene matches. The CDR3 nucleotides read TGTGCCTCCCGGGCGGGACGGGACAGTGAAAAACTGTTTTTT. As protein: CASRAGRDSEKLFF.

The chain employs TRBV13 and TRBJ2-1; TRBD2 matches at 11 bases. Germline V gene lookup returns CDR1 PRHDT and CDR2 FYEKMQ (reference sequence). This CDR3 is built from 14 residues. V dropped 6 bases and J dropped 7; count of bases not matched to a gene: 5. The CDR3 sequence is CASRIAGGPNEQFF. The CDR3 DNA is TGTGCCAGCAGGATAGCGGGAGGGCCTAATGAGCAGTTCTTC.

J is TRBJ2-2 and V is TRBV28; D may be TRBD2 (6 bases). Trimming left V 7 bases short and J 6 bases short, with 18 bases between. There are 15 residues in the CDR3. Germline assignment: CDR1 MDHEN and CDR2 SYDVKM. The CDR3 DNA reads as TGTGCCAGCATGATCGAACTAGCTAATCCCGGGGAGCTGTTTTTT. It translates to CASMIELANPGELFF.

V usage is TRBV29-1 and J usage is TRBJ1-5, with D possibly being TRBD1 (6 bases). CDR1 is SQVTM and CDR2 is ANQGSEA in the germline V gene. The CDR3 is 11 residues long. V was shortened by 7 bases and J by 8 bases, with 12 bases between the two germline ends. The CDR3 loop reads CSAGVSEPQHF. Here the CDR3 DNA reads TGCAGCGCAGGGGTCTCGGAGCCCCAGCATTTT.

The rearrangement uses TRBV7-2 and TRBJ1-1; D may be TRBD1 (5 bases). V was trimmed by 5 bases and J by 4 bases, leaving 14 bases between them. CDR3 length equals 14 residues. Germline loops: CDR1 SGHTA, CDR2 FQGNSA. CDR3 sequence (DNA): TGTGCCAGCAGCCCTGGGACCTGGCCCACTGAAGCTTTCTTT. The encoded protein is CASSPGTWPTEAFF.

This clone was picked up many times. Within the sample, other DNA sequences also encode this same CDR3. The rearrangement joins TRBV4-1 to TRBJ2-1; D remains unclear. Trimming removed 0 bases at V and 0 bases at J, with 9 bases between. Germline V gene sequence: CDR1 MGHRA, CDR2 YSYEKL. This CDR3 contains 16 residues. The CDR3 sequence is CASSQEGRSSYNEQFF. The CDR3 bases are TGCGCCAGCAGCCAAGAAGGCAGGAGCTCCTACAATGAGCAGTTCTTC.

The rearrangement links TRBV10-3 to TRBJ1-6; D is unresolved. Germline loops: CDR1 ENHRY, CDR2 SYGVKD. The V gene lost 4 bases and the J gene lost 8 bases, with 12 bases spanning the gap. The CDR3 has 14 residues. CDR3 sequence reads: CAISGLSKDSPLHF. The CDR3 DNA sequence: TGTGCCATCAGTGGACTCAGCAAGGATTCACCCCTCCACTTT.

The chain uses TRBV7-3 and TRBJ2-7; 9 bases agree with TRBD1. Germline trimming cut 1 base from V and 1 base from J; bases unmatched to any gene: 2. The length of the CDR3 is 15 residues. From germline, CDR1 is SGHTA and CDR2 FQGTGA. Here the CDR3 reads CASSLIGTGSYEQYF. CDR3 nucleotide sequence: TGTGCCAGCAGCTTAATCGGGACAGGGTCCTACGAGCAGTACTTC.

This chain joins TRBV2 and TRBJ1-4; D remains unclear. CDR3 length: 12 residues. V gave up 9 bases and J gave up 8 bases, with 13 bases separating them. Germline values: CDR1 SNHLY, CDR2 FYNNEI. The CDR3 loop reads CASKFYAEKLFF. CDR3 nucleotides: TGTGCCAGTAAGTTCTACGCCGAAAAACTGTTTTTT.

This CDR3 is CASSPRGRAWETQYF. Written as DNA, the CDR3 is TGTGCCAGCAGTCCCAGGGGGCGTGCCTGGGAGACCCAGTACTTC. This chain connects TRBV6-6 to TRBJ2-5, with 8 bases matching TRBD1. Germline trimming cut 5 bases from V and 5 bases from J; bases unmatched to any gene: 10. Germline lookup yields CDR1 MNHNY and CDR2 SVGAGI (reference sequence). This CDR3 region has 15 residues.

V and J are TRBV5-1 and TRBJ1-3, with D possibly matching TRBD1 (6 bases). The germline V gene encodes CDR1 SGHRS and CDR2 YFSETQ. CDR3 length: 16 amino acids. V was clipped by 3 bases and J by 0 bases, with 13 bases between them. This CDR3 is CASSWTAAFSGNTIYF. DNA of the CDR3: TGCGCCAGCAGCTGGACAGCTGCCTTCTCTGGAAACACCATATATTTT.

The J gene is TRBJ2-1, the V gene TRBV4-3; 11 bases agree with TRBD2. The CDR3 length is 16 residues. J lost 8 bases, V lost 0 bases, and 6 bases had no gene match. From germline, CDR1 is LGHNA and CDR2 YSLEER. The CDR3: CASSQDYLAGGHEQFF. The CDR3 DNA follows: TGCGCCAGCAGCCAAGATTACCTAGCGGGAGGACATGAGCAGTTCTTC.